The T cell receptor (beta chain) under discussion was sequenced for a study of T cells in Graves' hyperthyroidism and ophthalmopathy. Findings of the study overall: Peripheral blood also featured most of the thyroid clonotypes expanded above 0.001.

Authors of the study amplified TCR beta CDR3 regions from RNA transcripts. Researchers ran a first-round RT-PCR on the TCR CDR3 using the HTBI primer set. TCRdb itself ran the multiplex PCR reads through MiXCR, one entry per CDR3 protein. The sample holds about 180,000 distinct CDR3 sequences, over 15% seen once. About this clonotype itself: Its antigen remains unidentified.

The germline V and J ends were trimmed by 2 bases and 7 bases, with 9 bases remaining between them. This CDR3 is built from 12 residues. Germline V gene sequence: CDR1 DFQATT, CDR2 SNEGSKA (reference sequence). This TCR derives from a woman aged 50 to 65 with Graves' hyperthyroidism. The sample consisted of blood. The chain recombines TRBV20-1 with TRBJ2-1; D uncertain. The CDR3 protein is CSARPAVNEQFF. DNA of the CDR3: TGCAGTGCTAGACCGGCAGTGAATGAGCAGTTCTTC.